This T cell receptor (beta chain) appears in the sequencing data of a study of blood T cell repertoires in COVID-19. As for the study in general: Whether acute or convalescent, the COVID-19 samples came from the United States, Italy and Spain. PBMCs, B-cell-depleted T cells, or T cells provided the cDNA or gDNA that made up the material.

Authors' processing steps: Reference gene primer amplification in the assay estimated nucleated cell counts. Profiling relied on immunoSEQ multiplex PCR, and the TCRdb table lists in-frame clones only, not all of them. That table supplies the V and J calls and clone size; D and trimming were determined from the DNA. This table holds approximately 470,000 clones, 70% to 90% found once. The CDR3 extends over 15 amino acids. CDR1 and CDR2 (germline): GTSNPN, SVGIG (reference sequence). Trimming took off 3 bases at V and 0 bases at J, with 12 bases between the two ends. Sequences were obtained from peripheral blood. The receptor was derived from a human donor in a cohort sampled during active COVID-19. This sequence joins TRBV30 and TRBJ1-5, with D tentatively TRBD1 (6 bases). The DNA for the CDR3 is TGTGCCTGGAGGAAGGACAGTTATAGCAATCAGCCCCAGCATTTT. It yields the protein CAWRKDSYSNQPQHF. The full variable domain, with the rest looked up from reference TRBV30 and TRBJ1-5, is SQTIHQWPATLVQPVGSPLSLECTVEGTSNPNLYWYRQAAGRGLQLLFYSVGIGQISSEVPQNLSASRPQDRQFILSSKKLLLSDSGFYLCAWRKDSYSNQPQHFGDGTRLSIL.